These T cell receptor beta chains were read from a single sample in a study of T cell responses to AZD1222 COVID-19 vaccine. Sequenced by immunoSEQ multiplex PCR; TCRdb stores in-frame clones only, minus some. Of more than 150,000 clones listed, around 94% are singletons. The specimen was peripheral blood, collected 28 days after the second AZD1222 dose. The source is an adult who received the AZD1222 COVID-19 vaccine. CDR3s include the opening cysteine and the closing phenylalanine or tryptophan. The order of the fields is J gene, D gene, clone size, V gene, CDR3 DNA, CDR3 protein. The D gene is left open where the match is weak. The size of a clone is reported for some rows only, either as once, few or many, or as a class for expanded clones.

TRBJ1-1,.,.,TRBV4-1,TGCGCCAGCAGCCAGGTCACCGGGGGGCGGACTGAAGCTTTCTTT,CASSQVTGGRTEAFF
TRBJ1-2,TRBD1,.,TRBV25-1,TGTGCCAGCAGTGAAAACAGGGGCTATGGCTACACCTTC,CASSENRGYGYTF
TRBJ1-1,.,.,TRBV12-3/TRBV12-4,TGTGCCAGCAGTTTATACAACACTGAAGCTTTCTTT,CASSLYNTEAFF
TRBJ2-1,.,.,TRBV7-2,TGTGCCAGCAGCCCACGGAAGTCCCACTACAATGAGCAGTTCTTC,CASSPRKSHYNEQFF
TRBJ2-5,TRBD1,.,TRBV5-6,TGTGCCAGCAGCCATACAGGGGAACAAGAGACCCAGTACTTC,CASSHTGEQETQYF
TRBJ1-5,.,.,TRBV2,TGTGCCAGCAGTGAAGGAGGGTTCCGGCAGCCCCAGCATTTT,CASSEGGFRQPQHF
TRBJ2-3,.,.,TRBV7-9,TGTGCCAGCAGCTTATTAGCAGCGGAGCCCCTGGTGGATACGCAGTATTTT,CASSLLAAEPLVDTQYF
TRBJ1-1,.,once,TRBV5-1,TGCGCCAGCAGCTTGGGGCAGGTGAACACTGAAGCTTTCTTT,CASSLGQVNTEAFF
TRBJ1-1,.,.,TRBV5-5,TGTGCCAGCAGCTTCAATATTAGGAACACTGAAGCTTTCTTT,CASSFNIRNTEAFF
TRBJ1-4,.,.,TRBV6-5,TGTGCCAGCAGCACAGGTTTTGAAAAACTGTTTTTT,CASSTGFEKLFF
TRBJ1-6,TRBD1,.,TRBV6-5,TGTGCCAGCAGACCCGGGACAGGGGATTCACCCCTCCACTTT,CASRPGTGDSPLHF
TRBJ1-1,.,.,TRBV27,TGTGCCAGCCTACGGGGCGAAGAAGCTTTCTTT,CASLRGEEAFF
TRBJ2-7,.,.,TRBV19,TGTGCCAGTAGTACCCGGCTAGTTCGCTACGAGCAGTACTTC,CASSTRLVRYEQYF
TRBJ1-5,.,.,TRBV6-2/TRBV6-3,TGTGCCAGCAGTCGCCCCGGGACCATCTACAATCAGCCCCAGCATTTT,CASSRPGTIYNQPQHF
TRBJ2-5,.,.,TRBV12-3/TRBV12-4,TGTGCCAGCAGTCGGGGGTACCAAGAGACCCAGTACTTC,CASSRGYQETQYF
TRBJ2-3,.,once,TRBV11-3,TGTGCCAGCAGCTTAGATCGGGATACGCAGTATTTT,CASSLDRDTQYF
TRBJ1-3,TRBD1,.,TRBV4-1,TGCGCCAGCAGCCAAGAAGGGACAGACGGAAACACCATATATTTT,CASSQEGTDGNTIYF
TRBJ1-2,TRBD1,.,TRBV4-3,TGCGCCAGCAGCCAAGATCTGTCCGCAGGGGGAGGTTATGGCTACACCTTC,CASSQDLSAGGGYGYTF
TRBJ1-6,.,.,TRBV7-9,TGTGCCAGCAGCTTACTCGGCATAAATTCACCCCTCCACTTT,CASSLLGINSPLHF
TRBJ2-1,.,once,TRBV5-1,TGCGCCAGCAGCTTGGGAACTAGCCCTCAGCAGTTCTTC,CASSLGTSPQQFF
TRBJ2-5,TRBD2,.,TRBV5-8,TGTGCCAGCAGCTTGGATGGTAGCGGGGGGGCGGAGACCCAGTACTTC,CASSLDGSGGAETQYF
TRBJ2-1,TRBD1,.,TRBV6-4,TGTGCCAGCAGGGGACAGGGGGCCACTTACAATGAGCAGTTCTTC,CASRGQGATYNEQFF
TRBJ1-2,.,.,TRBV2,TGTGCCAGCAGTGAAGTCAGGGTCTCAAACTATGGCTACACCTTC,CASSEVRVSNYGYTF
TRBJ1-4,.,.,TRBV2,TGTGCCAGCAGTGAAGGGGGGTATGAAAAACTGTTTTTT,CASSEGGYEKLFF
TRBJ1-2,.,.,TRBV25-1,TGTGCCAGCAGTGGTAAAGGACAGCCTTATGGCTACACCTTC,CASSGKGQPYGYTF
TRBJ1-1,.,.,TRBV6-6,TGTGCCAGCATAGAGTGGAACACTGAAGCTTTCTTT,CASIEWNTEAFF
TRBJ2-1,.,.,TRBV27,TGTGCCAGCGGGGTGGATGAGCAGTTCTTC,CASGVDEQFF
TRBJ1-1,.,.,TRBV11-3,TGTGCCAGCAGCCAAGAGGAAGGCACTGAAGCTTTCTTT,CASSQEEGTEAFF
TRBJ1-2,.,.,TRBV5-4,TGTGCCAGCAGCTTGGGCAGGCAGGGCTACACCTTC,CASSLGRQGYTF
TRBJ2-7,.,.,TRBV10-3,TGTGCCATCAGAGAGGCAGGGACCCTCTACGAGCAGTACTTC,CAIREAGTLYEQYF
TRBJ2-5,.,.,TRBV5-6,TGTGCCAGCAGCTTCGTAGCGGCCCAAGAGACCCAGTACTTC,CASSFVAAQETQYF
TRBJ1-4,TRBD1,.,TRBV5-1,TGCGCCAGCAGCAAAACGACAGGGGCTAATGAAAAACTGTTTTTT,CASSKTTGANEKLFF
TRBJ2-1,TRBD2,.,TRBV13,TGTGCCAGCAGCTCCCGGACTAGCGGGACCTACAATGAGCAGTTCTTC,CASSSRTSGTYNEQFF
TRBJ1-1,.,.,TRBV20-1,TGCAGTGCTAGTAGGGGGGGCGGGATGAACACTGAAGCTTTCTTT,CSASRGGGMNTEAFF
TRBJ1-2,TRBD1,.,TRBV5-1,TGCGCCAGCAGATTGGAGCAGGGGGCGCCGGGATATGGCTACACCTTC,CASRLEQGAPGYGYTF
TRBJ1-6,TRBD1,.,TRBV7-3,TGTGCCAGCAGCCCCCAGGGGGGATCAAATTCACCCCTCCACTTT,CASSPQGGSNSPLHF
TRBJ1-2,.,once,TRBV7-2,TGTGCCAGCAGCCCTGGGGGAAATGCGGGCAGGGGTTATAACTATGGCTACACCTTC,CASSPGGNAGRGYNYGYTF
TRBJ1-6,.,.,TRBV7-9,TGTGCCAGCAGCTGGGACTATAATTCACCCCTCCACTTT,CASSWDYNSPLHF
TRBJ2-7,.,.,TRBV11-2,TGTGCCAGCAGCTACGGTGAGGACGAGCAGTACTTC,CASSYGEDEQYF
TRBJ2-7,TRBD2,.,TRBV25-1,TGTGCCAGCTCGAAGGGTAGCGGGAGCTACGAGCAGTACTTC,CASSKGSGSYEQYF
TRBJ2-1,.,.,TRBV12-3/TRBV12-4,TGTGCCAGCAGTTTGTTGGGAAATGAGCAGTTCTTC,CASSLLGNEQFF
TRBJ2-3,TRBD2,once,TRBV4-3,TGCGCCAGCAGCCAAAAAGGGATCCTAGCGGGGGGGCCCTGGACAGATACGCAGTATTTT,CASSQKGILAGGPWTDTQYF
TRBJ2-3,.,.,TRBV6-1,TGTGCCAGCAGTGAACGGGGGGCAGGACCGAGGGATACGCAGTATTTT,CASSERGAGPRDTQYF
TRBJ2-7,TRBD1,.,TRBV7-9,TGTGCCAGCAGCTTAGTCGGGACAGGGTCCTACGAGCAGTACTTC,CASSLVGTGSYEQYF
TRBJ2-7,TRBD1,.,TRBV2,TGTGCCAGCAGGGACACAGGGGGCGCGTCCTACGAGCAGTACTTC,CASRDTGGASYEQYF
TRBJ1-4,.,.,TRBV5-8,TGTGCCAGCAGCTTACTCCGGGATGAAAAACTGTTTTTT,CASSLLRDEKLFF
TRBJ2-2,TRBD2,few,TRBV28,TGTGCCAGCACACTACCCGGGACTAGCGGGGGCCTGAACGGCGGGGAGCTGTTTTTT,CASTLPGTSGGLNGGELFF
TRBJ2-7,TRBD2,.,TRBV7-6,TGTGCCAGCACCCCCCTGGGGGGGTTCAACTACGAGCAGTACTTC,CASTPLGGFNYEQYF
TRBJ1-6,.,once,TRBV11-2,TGTGCCAGCAGGAACAGGGACTCCTATAATTCACCCCTCCACTTT,CASRNRDSYNSPLHF
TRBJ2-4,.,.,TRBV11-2,TGTGCCAGCAGCCGAATTGCGGGGGCGGCAAACATTCAGTACTTC,CASSRIAGAANIQYF
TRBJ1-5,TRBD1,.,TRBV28,TGTGCCAGCAGTCTTCTCAGGGGGAGCAATCAGCCCCAGCATTTT,CASSLLRGSNQPQHF